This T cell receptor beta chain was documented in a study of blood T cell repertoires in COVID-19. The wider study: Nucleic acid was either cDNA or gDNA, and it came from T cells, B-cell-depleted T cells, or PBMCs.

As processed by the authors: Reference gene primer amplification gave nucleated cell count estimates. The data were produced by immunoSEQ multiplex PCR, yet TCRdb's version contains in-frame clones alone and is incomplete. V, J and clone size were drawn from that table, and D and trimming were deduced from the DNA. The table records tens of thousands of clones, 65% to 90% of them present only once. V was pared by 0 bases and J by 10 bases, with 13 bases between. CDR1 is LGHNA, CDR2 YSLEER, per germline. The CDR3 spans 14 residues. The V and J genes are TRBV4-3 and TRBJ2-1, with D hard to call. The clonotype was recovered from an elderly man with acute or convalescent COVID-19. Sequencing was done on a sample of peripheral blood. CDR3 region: CASSQDWSLREQFF. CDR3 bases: TGCGCCAGCAGCCAAGATTGGAGCCTTCGAGAGCAGTTCTTC.